This T cell receptor beta chain was retrieved from a study of early T cells in non-severe SARS-CoV-2 infection (dated by TCRdb to the early 2020s). Broadly, across the study: TCR sequencing used bulk RNA from unsorted whole blood, so alpha and beta chains could not be paired.

Library preparation was by 5' RACE. The sample was run on a NextSeq 500. To correct for sequencing error and PCR bias, the TCR library protocol tagged individual cDNA molecules with unique molecular identifiers. TCR alpha and beta chains were both sequenced, and the abundances of alpha and beta sequences in each sample were closely correlated with each other. Per the original workflow: Decombinator V4 was used to annotate the V gene, J gene and CDR3 of the TCR sequences. TCRs were defined as expanded if a significant change between any two time points was detected under a Poisson model with p below 0.0001. Abundances of TCRs were expressed as counts per million after normalisation to the total number of TCRs sequenced in each sample. VDJdb, accessed 1 November 2021, was searched for CMV, EBV and SARS-CoV-2 annotated TCRs, excluding TCRs annotated for multiple antigens. TCRdb applied fastp at Q25 and MiXCR to the public reads, then kept only in-frame beta chains. CDR3 protein duplicates are merged, each entry listing the most common genes and DNA. The V and J calls shown here were made by TCRdb, not taken from the authors' results. Within this sample are tens of thousands of distinct CDR3 sequences, with approximately 12% of them counted one time only. 4% to 5.5% of the sample comes from the top ten.

Paper-wide results and their limitations: VDJdb matching was skewed toward anti-spike CD8 responses and likely underestimated virus-specific expansions, missing private and CD4 specificities.

Points on this clonotype: The antigen it binds to is not known. Within one base of it there is no much larger clone, and no base qualities were kept.

This was a case-control study nested in a cohort of healthcare workers in London, UK, who had nasopharyngeal swab PCR tests and blood samples taken every week. Healthcare workers were recruited between 23 and 31 March 2020, during the week of the UK lockdown, and were followed weekly for up to roughly 16 weeks. Sample: whole blood. The sequence was collected from an adult who was a healthcare worker with PCR-confirmed SARS-CoV-2 infection or an uninfected control (not recorded which).

The base sequence is TGTGCCAGCAGCGCGAGACAGGGGGCGAATTCACCCCTCCACTTT. This sequence encodes CASSARQGANSPLHF. The sequence is built from TRBV7-9 and TRBJ1-6; 10 bases in between match TRBD1. From its cysteine to its phenylalanine, the CDR3 spans 15 amino acids. The only DNA kept is the CDR3, 45 bases in frame from the first base. The germline V gene encodes CDR1 SEHNR and CDR2 FQNEAQ (reference sequence). The junction shows trimming of 5 bases on V and 7 bases on J, and the gene matches do not reach 5 bases of it.